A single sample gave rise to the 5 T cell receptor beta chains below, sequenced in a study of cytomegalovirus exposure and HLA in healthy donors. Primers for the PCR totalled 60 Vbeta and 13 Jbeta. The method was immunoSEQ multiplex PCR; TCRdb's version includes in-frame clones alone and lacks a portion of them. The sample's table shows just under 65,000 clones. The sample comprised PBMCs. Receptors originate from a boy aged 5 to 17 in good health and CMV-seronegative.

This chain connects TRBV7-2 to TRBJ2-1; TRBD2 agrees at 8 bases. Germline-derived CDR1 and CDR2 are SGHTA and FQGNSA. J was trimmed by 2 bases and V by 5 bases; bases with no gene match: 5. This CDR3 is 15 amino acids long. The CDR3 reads CASSEPGLAYNEQFF. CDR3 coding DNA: TGTGCCAGCAGCGAACCGGGACTAGCCTACAATGAGCAGTTCTTC.

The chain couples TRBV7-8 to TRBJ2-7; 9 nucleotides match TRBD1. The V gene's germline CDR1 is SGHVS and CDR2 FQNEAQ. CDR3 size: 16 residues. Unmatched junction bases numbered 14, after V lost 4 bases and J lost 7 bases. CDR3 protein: CASSSTGTGRPREQYF. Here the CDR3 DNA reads TGTGCCAGCAGCTCTACCGGGACAGGGCGGCCGAGGGAGCAGTACTTC.

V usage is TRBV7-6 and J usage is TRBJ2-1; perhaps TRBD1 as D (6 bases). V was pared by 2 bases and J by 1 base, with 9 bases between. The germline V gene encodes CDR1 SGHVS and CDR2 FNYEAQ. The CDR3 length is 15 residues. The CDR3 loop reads CASSLTGQSYNEQFF. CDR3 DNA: TGTGCCAGCAGCTTAACGGGACAATCCTACAATGAGCAGTTCTTC. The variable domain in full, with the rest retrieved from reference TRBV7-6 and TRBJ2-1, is GAGVSQSPRYKVTKRGQDVALRCDPISGHVSLYWYRQALGQGPEFLTYFNYEAQQDKSGLPNDRFSAERPEGSISTLTIQRTEQRDSAMYRCASSLTGQSYNEQFFGPGTRLTVL.

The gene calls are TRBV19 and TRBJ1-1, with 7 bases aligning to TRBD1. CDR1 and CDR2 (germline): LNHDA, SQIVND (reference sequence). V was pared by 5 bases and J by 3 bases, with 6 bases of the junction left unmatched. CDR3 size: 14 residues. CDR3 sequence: CASSPGTEYTEAFF. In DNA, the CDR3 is TGTGCCAGTAGTCCCGGGACAGAGTACACTGAAGCTTTCTTT.

Here the CDR3 reads CASSSSSTYEQYF. The DNA of the CDR3 is TGTGCCAGCAGCTCCTCTTCAACTTACGAGCAGTACTTC. The genes are TRBV11-2 and TRBJ2-7; D ambiguous. This CDR3 spans 13 amino acids. V was clipped by 4 bases and J by 4 bases, with 11 bases between them. Per germline, CDR1 SGHAT and CDR2 FQNNGV.